A single sample is the source of the 5 T cell receptor beta chains below, sequenced in a study of blood T cell repertoires in COVID-19. The table came from immunoSEQ multiplex PCR; TCRdb's copy has only in-frame clones and leaves some out. The sample holds around 200,000 clones, about 89% seen once. Material for sequencing was peripheral blood. The source of these receptors is a middle-aged man with acute or convalescent COVID-19.

This clone was counted once. The V gene is TRBV3-1 (or the pseudogene TRBV3-2), the J gene TRBJ2-7; tentatively, D is TRBD1 (6 bases). Trimming removed 2 bases from V and 6 bases from J, with 17 bases in between. CDR1 LGHDT and CDR2 YNNKEL come from the germline V gene (reference sequence). This CDR3 is built from 15 residues. The CDR3 DNA reads as TGTGCCAGCAGCCAACCAGCGGTACAGGGCGGCGAGCAGTACTTC. This encodes CASSQPAVQGGEQYF.

V and J are TRBV5-1 and TRBJ1-2; 8 nucleotides agree with TRBD1. Germline CDR1 reads SGHRS; CDR2 reads YFSETQ. CDR3 length: 12 residues. Losses at the gene ends were 4 bases for V and 8 bases for J; bases not matched to a gene: 4. CDR3 sequence: CASSQTGDGYTF. The CDR3 DNA reads as TGCGCCAGCAGCCAGACAGGGGACGGCTACACCTTC.

This clone was observed a handful of times. The CDR3 nucleotides read TGTGCCAGCACTCCAGCGGGGATTCGTGAGCAGTTCTTC. Translation: CASTPAGIREQFF. The rearrangement joins TRBV12-3 or TRBV12-4 to TRBJ2-1, with 7 bases lining up with TRBD2. This CDR3 region has 13 residues. V shed 7 bases, J shed 9 bases, and the junction held 9 bases outside the gene matches.

The chain uses TRBV5-4 and TRBJ2-5; tentatively, D is TRBD1 (6 bases). The CDR3 runs to 13 residues. Germline V gene lookup returns CDR1 SGHNT and CDR2 YYREEE (reference sequence). The ends were cut back, 4 bases at V and 0 bases at J, with 7 bases in the middle. The CDR3 bases are TGTGCCAGCAGCCAGGGGTACCAAGAGACCCAGTACTTC. Translation gives CASSQGYQETQYF.

The V and J genes are TRBV24-1 and TRBJ2-7; perhaps TRBD2 as D (6 bases). Germline CDR1 is KGHDR and CDR2 is SFDVKD. This CDR3 has 13 amino acids. V was clipped by 6 bases and J by 2 bases, with 10 bases between them. CDR3 nucleotide sequence: TGTGCCACCAGTAAGGGACTGGCCTACGAGCAGTACTTC. Its protein product is CATSKGLAYEQYF.